A selection of T cell receptor beta chains follows, all from one sample in a study of blood T cells in healthy people across ages. TCRdb reanalysed the 5' RACE reads using MiXCR and keeps one entry per CDR3 protein. The sample contains around 1.5 million distinct CDR3 sequences, approximately 42% of which appear only once. Sequenced material: blood. These receptors all stem from a woman aged 18-29 years in good health. Each CDR3 is given with its conserved first and last residue. Fields, in order: J gene, clone size, V gene, D gene, CDR3 protein, CDR3 DNA. A D gene is named only where the DNA matches it firmly. Only some rows state a clone size, as once, few, many or a class for expanded clones.

J: TRBJ1-1; size: -; V: TRBV29-1; D: TRBD1; CDR3: CSVQQGASTEAFF; DNA: TGCAGCGTACAGCAGGGGGCGAGCACTGAAGCTTTCTTT
J: TRBJ2-3; size: -; V: TRBV20-1; D: -; CDR3: CSAPNAGRAGDTQYF; DNA: TGCAGTGCTCCCAACGCGGGGCGGGCGGGGGATACGCAGTATTTT
J: TRBJ1-1; size: -; V: TRBV5-1; D: -; CDR3: CASSLSFGGPTEAFF; DNA: TGCGCCAGCAGCTTGTCATTTGGGGGGCCCACTGAAGCTTTCTTT
J: TRBJ1-2; size: -; V: TRBV9; D: TRBD1; CDR3: CASSVAAGGSYGYTF; DNA: TGTGCCAGCAGCGTAGCGGCAGGGGGGAGCTATGGCTACACCTTC
J: TRBJ2-1; size: -; V: TRBV6-5; D: -; CDR3: CASSYGELSYNEQFF; DNA: TGTGCCAGCAGTTACGGGGAGTTGAGCTACAATGAGCAGTTCTTC
J: TRBJ1-2; size: few; V: TRBV4-2; D: -; CDR3: CASSQAQHLGYTF; DNA: TGTGCCAGCAGCCAAGCACAGCATCTTGGCTACACCTTC
J: TRBJ1-5; size: many; V: TRBV7-2; D: TRBD1; CDR3: CASSLGTGGNQPQHF; DNA: TGTGCCAGCAGCTTAGGGACAGGGGGCAATCAGCCCCAGCATTTT
J: TRBJ2-7; size: -; V: TRBV25-1; D: -; CDR3: CASLGTPGEQYF; DNA: TGTGCCAGCCTCGGGACTCCGGGCGAGCAGTACTTC
J: TRBJ2-5; size: -; V: TRBV6-1; D: TRBD2; CDR3: CASSETLTSGQETQYF; DNA: TGTGCCAGCAGTGAAACGTTGACTAGCGGCCAAGAGACCCAGTACTTC
J: TRBJ1-2; size: -; V: TRBV20-1; D: -; CDR3: CSAQGTYGYTF; DNA: TGCAGTGCGCAGGGGACCTATGGCTACACCTTC
J: TRBJ2-7; size: few; V: TRBV4-1; D: -; CDR3: CASSQDASELYEQYF; DNA: TGCGCCAGCAGCCAAGATGCGAGTGAGTTGTACGAGCAGTACTTC
J: TRBJ2-3; size: many; V: TRBV15; D: TRBD2; CDR3: CATSRGGGEDTQYF; DNA: TGTGCCACCAGCAGAGGCGGGGGGGAAGATACGCAGTATTTT
J: TRBJ2-3; size: few; V: TRBV15; D: -; CDR3: CATSARSLSTDTQYF; DNA: TGTGCCACCAGCGCCCGCTCTCTTAGCACAGATACGCAGTATTTT
J: TRBJ2-3; size: few; V: TRBV28; D: TRBD1; CDR3: CASSSPGGTGSDTQYF; DNA: TGTGCCAGCAGCTCCCCCGGAGGGACAGGGTCAGATACGCAGTATTTT
J: TRBJ2-5; size: few; V: TRBV6-1; D: TRBD2; CDR3: CARAGQETQYF; DNA: TGTGCCAGAGCGGGGCAAGAGACCCAGTACTTC
J: TRBJ2-5; size: -; V: TRBV3-1; D: -; CDR3: CASSTTIGETQYF; DNA: TGTGCCAGCAGCACCACGATTGGGGAGACCCAGTACTTC
J: TRBJ1-3; size: -; V: TRBV16; D: -; CDR3: CASSQSEDGNTIYF; DNA: TGTGCCAGCAGCCAATCTGAGGATGGAAACACCATATATTTT
J: TRBJ1-6; size: few; V: TRBV7-9; D: -; CDR3: CASSLEGTANSPLHF; DNA: TGTGCCAGCAGCTTAGAGGGGACGGCCAATTCACCCCTCCACTTT
J: TRBJ1-6; size: -; V: TRBV27; D: TRBD1; CDR3: CASSSGQRYSPLHF; DNA: TGTGCCAGCAGTTCGGGACAGAGGTATTCACCCCTCCACTTT
J: TRBJ2-7; size: -; V: TRBV18; D: -; CDR3: CASSPAQLRDEQYF; DNA: TGTGCCAGCTCACCAGCCCAGCTTAGGGACGAGCAGTACTTC
J: TRBJ1-1; size: once; V: TRBV28; D: TRBD1; CDR3: CASPPTGGPNTEAFF; DNA: TGTGCCAGCCCCCCCACAGGGGGCCCTAACACTGAAGCTTTCTTT
J: TRBJ2-3; size: few; V: TRBV14; D: -; CDR3: CASSQGHWSAIDTQYF; DNA: TGTGCCAGCAGCCAAGGACATTGGTCGGCTATAGATACGCAGTATTTT
J: TRBJ2-3; size: -; V: TRBV12-3/TRBV12-4; D: -; CDR3: CASSSRRQYF; DNA: TGTGCCAGCAGTTCTAGGAGGCAGTATTTT
J: TRBJ2-7; size: once; V: TRBV12-3/TRBV12-4; D: -; CDR3: CASSPPQRFDEQYF; DNA: TGTGCCAGCAGTCCTCCCCAGAGATTCGACGAGCAGTACTTC
J: TRBJ1-2; size: -; V: TRBV20-1; D: TRBD1; CDR3: CSAPETGGLYGYTF; DNA: TGCAGTGCTCCCGAAACAGGGGGATTGTATGGCTACACCTTC
J: TRBJ1-6; size: few; V: TRBV9; D: -; CDR3: CASSIGTPNSPLHF; DNA: TGTGCCAGCAGCATCGGGACGCCTAATTCACCCCTCCACTTT
J: TRBJ1-2; size: -; V: TRBV20-1; D: -; CDR3: CSASSGAERNYGYTF; DNA: TGCAGTGCATCATCCGGGGCGGAGAGAAACTATGGCTACACCTTC
J: TRBJ1-1; size: -; V: TRBV12-3/TRBV12-4; D: -; CDR3: CASSKTTEAFF; DNA: TGTGCCAGCAGTAAGACCACTGAAGCTTTCTTT
J: TRBJ2-4; size: -; V: TRBV27; D: -; CDR3: CASSPLARSGDIQYF; DNA: TGTGCCAGCAGTCCCCTAGCTAGGTCCGGGGACATTCAGTACTTC
J: TRBJ2-5; size: -; V: TRBV4-1; D: -; CDR3: CASSYNRDNHNEQYF; DNA: TGCGCCAGCAGCTATAACCGGGACAATCACAATGAGCAGTACTTC
J: TRBJ2-7; size: -; V: TRBV9; D: TRBD2; CDR3: CASSVGTSGSYEQYF; DNA: TGTGCCAGCAGCGTCGGGACTAGCGGATCCTACGAGCAGTACTTC
J: TRBJ1-2; size: many; V: TRBV29-1; D: TRBD1; CDR3: CSVGQGAAYGYTF; DNA: TGCAGCGTTGGTCAGGGGGCAGCCTATGGCTACACCTTC
J: TRBJ1-2; size: once; V: TRBV21-1; D: -; CDR3: CASNKVPKDRGRAGDGYTF; DNA: TGTGCCAGCAACAAAGTCCCTAAGGACAGGGGTAGAGCGGGGGATGGCTACACCTTC
J: TRBJ2-7; size: few; V: TRBV14; D: -; CDR3: CASSQVSRTYEQYF; DNA: TGTGCCAGCAGCCAAGTGTCCAGGACCTACGAGCAGTACTTC
J: TRBJ2-5; size: few; V: TRBV7-2; D: -; CDR3: CASSRPTGITETQYF; DNA: TGTGCCAGCAGCCGTCCTACAGGGATTACCGAGACCCAGTACTTC
J: TRBJ2-7; size: few; V: TRBV10-3; D: -; CDR3: CAISDGLRNYEQYF; DNA: TGTGCCATCAGTGATGGACTCAGAAACTACGAGCAGTACTTC
J: TRBJ2-4; size: few; V: TRBV5-1; D: TRBD1; CDR3: CASNEQGGLAKNIQYF; DNA: TGCGCCAGCAACGAACAGGGGGGACTAGCCAAAAACATTCAGTACTTC
J: TRBJ2-7; size: few; V: TRBV12-3/TRBV12-4; D: -; CDR3: CASSAPLGTGPYEQYF; DNA: TGTGCCAGCAGTGCCCCCCTGGGCACCGGTCCCTACGAGCAGTACTTC
J: TRBJ1-1; size: few; V: TRBV12-3/TRBV12-4; D: -; CDR3: CASSLAVVFARAFF; DNA: TGTGCCAGCAGTTTGGCCGTGGTTTTCGCGAGAGCTTTCTTT
J: TRBJ1-2; size: -; V: TRBV6-1; D: -; CDR3: CASIPTGLSGYTF; DNA: TGTGCCAGTATTCCTACAGGGTTGAGTGGCTACACCTTC
J: TRBJ2-5; size: few; V: TRBV6-6; D: TRBD2; CDR3: CASSYPKSGGETQYF; DNA: TGTGCCAGCAGTTACCCCAAGTCGGGGGGGGAGACCCAGTACTTC
J: TRBJ1-5; size: -; V: TRBV2; D: -; CDR3: CASNRVGQPQHF; DNA: TGTGCCAGCAACAGGGTGGGCCAGCCCCAGCATTTT
J: TRBJ2-1; size: -; V: TRBV27; D: -; CDR3: CASTHEGNEQFF; DNA: TGTGCCAGTACCCACGAGGGCAATGAGCAGTTCTTC
J: TRBJ2-3; size: -; V: TRBV6-2/TRBV6-3; D: -; CDR3: CASSPGTWKYTQYF; DNA: TGTGCCAGCAGTCCTGGGACGTGGAAATATACGCAGTATTTT
J: TRBJ2-1; size: -; V: TRBV12-3/TRBV12-4; D: TRBD1; CDR3: CASTQRTGAYNEQFF; DNA: TGTGCCAGCACCCAAAGGACAGGGGCCTACAATGAGCAGTTCTTC
J: TRBJ1-5; size: -; V: TRBV21-1; D: -; CDR3: CASSGTLDRGNQPQHF; DNA: TGTGCCAGCAGCGGAACTTTAGACAGGGGCAATCAGCCCCAGCATTTT
J: TRBJ1-1; size: -; V: TRBV7-6; D: -; CDR3: CASSSQQGNTEAFF; DNA: TGTGCCAGCAGCTCGCAACAGGGGAACACTGAAGCTTTCTTT
J: TRBJ1-2; size: few; V: TRBV5-1; D: -; CDR3: CASSLGEGGLRGYTF; DNA: TGCGCCAGCAGCTTGGGCGAAGGGGGTCTTCGGGGCTACACCTTC
J: TRBJ2-5; size: few; V: TRBV7-2; D: -; CDR3: CASGGVQTQYF; DNA: TGTGCCTCCGGGGGCGTACAGACCCAGTACTTC
J: TRBJ1-2; size: few; V: TRBV12-3/TRBV12-4; D: TRBD1; CDR3: CASSGVQGGGYTF; DNA: TGTGCCAGCAGTGGAGTACAGGGGGGAGGCTACACCTTC
J: TRBJ2-4; size: few; V: TRBV14; D: TRBD1; CDR3: CASSHITGVGKNIQYF; DNA: TGTGCCAGCAGCCATATAACAGGGGTGGGCAAAAACATTCAGTACTTC
J: TRBJ2-7; size: many; V: TRBV7-2; D: -; CDR3: CASSLARDSSYEQYF; DNA: TGTGCCAGCAGCTTAGCGCGGGACTCCTCCTACGAGCAGTACTTC
J: TRBJ2-1; size: -; V: TRBV6-1; D: TRBD2; CDR3: CASSERSSGFSYNEQFF; DNA: TGTGCCAGCAGTGAACGATCTAGCGGGTTTTCCTACAATGAGCAGTTCTTC
J: TRBJ2-7; size: -; V: TRBV27; D: TRBD1; CDR3: CASSSPGQGVHEQYF; DNA: TGTGCCAGCAGTTCGCCAGGACAGGGTGTCCACGAGCAGTACTTC
J: TRBJ2-7; size: -; V: TRBV5-1; D: -; CDR3: CASSVERDRYEQYF; DNA: TGCGCCAGCAGCGTAGAGAGGGACCGCTACGAGCAGTACTTC